This TCR beta chain was recovered during a study of cytomegalovirus exposure and HLA in healthy donors. As for the study in general: Sequencing of about 179 million T cells in an earlier analysis found 95 million to 120 million unique TCR beta sequences.

Trimming shortened V by 2 bases and J by 2 bases, and 10 bases separated the two germline ends. This CDR3 has 15 residues. The V gene's germline CDR1 is SGHRS and CDR2 YFSETQ. Both 60 Vbeta primers and 13 Jbeta primers went into the PCR. Using immunoSEQ multiplex PCR, the repertoire was profiled, and TCRdb retains in-frame clones only, with some absent. This sample has around 99,000 clones, with 74% found just once. About this clone itself: The antigen remains unidentified.

General observations from the study: The study listed 164 cytomegalovirus-associated TCR beta chains. A later analysis showed that HLA-associated TCR beta chains had undergone more clonal expansion than equally common others.

Sequencing was performed on PBMCs. This receptor was identified in a woman between 35 and 50 years old in good health and CMV-seropositive. The chain joins TRBV5-1 to TRBJ2-2, with a possible D match to TRBD1 (5 bases). CDR3 DNA sequence: TGCGCCAGCAGCTTACAGGCGCGCAACACCGGGGAGCTGTTTTTT. Its protein product is CASSLQARNTGELFF.